This TCR beta chain was sequenced in a study of cytomegalovirus exposure and HLA in healthy donors. The study, taken as a whole, reports: Prior analysis indicated that the majority of TCR beta V segments exhibited productivity approximately 87% or approximately 30% of the time. There were several of the most significant clusters that appeared linked to common viral pathogens in a later analysis.

At sampling all donors were nominally healthy, likely with unrecorded immune exposures. For this clone: Its antigen is not identified.

The PCR contained 60 Vbeta and 13 Jbeta primers. This table comes from immunoSEQ multiplex PCR, and its TCRdb copy is limited to in-frame clones, with some not included. The repertoire has some 200,000 clones, 83% of them found once; the top ten carry about 1.6%. Germline CDR1 is SGHDN and CDR2 is FVKESK. The V and J ends lost 1 base and 3 bases, in that order; junction bases with no gene match: 8. The CDR3 has 17 residues. The sequenced material came from PBMCs. The sequence came from a man aged 45 to 65 in good health and CMV-seronegative. This sequence joins TRBV14 and TRBJ1-2; 10 positions match TRBD1. The CDR3 loop reads CASSQGRGQGLDYGYTF. The CDR3 region has the DNA TGTGCCAGCAGCCAAGGCCGGGGACAGGGGCTGGACTATGGCTACACCTTC.